These 8 T cell receptor beta chains originate from one sample sequenced in a study of blood T cell repertoires in COVID-19. Sequenced by immunoSEQ multiplex PCR; TCRdb stores in-frame clones only, minus some. The table lists under 300,000 clones, approximately 86% of them singletons, with approximately 6.8% in the top ten. Sequencing was carried out using peripheral blood. The receptors here all came from a woman in her sixties or seventies with active or convalescent COVID-19.

The rearrangement joins TRBV6-5 to TRBJ2-6; D is unclear. V lost 0 bases to trimming and J lost 0 bases, with 6 bases between them. Germline CDR1 MNHEY, CDR2 SVGAGI. This CDR3 contains 16 residues. In DNA form, the CDR3 reads TGTGCCAGCAGTTACTCCGCAGACTCTGGGGCCAACGTCCTGACTTTC. Amino acid sequence: CASSYSADSGANVLTF.

The gene calls are TRBV24-1 and TRBJ2-1; 12 bases align to TRBD2. CDR3 length equals 18 residues. Germline V gene sequence: CDR1 KGHDR, CDR2 SFDVKD. With 2 bases clipped from V and 1 base from J, the junction kept 5 bases outside the gene matches. CDR3 DNA: TGTGCCACCAGTGATTACGTCGGACTAGCGGGGTCCTACAATGAGCAGTTCTTC. It codes for CATSDYVGLAGSYNEQFF.

The chain uses TRBV10-3 and TRBJ2-1; 9 bases match TRBD2. The CDR3 has 17 amino acids. V trimming: 2 bases; J trimming: 0 bases; junction bases outside the gene matches: 5. Germline V gene data show CDR1 as ENHRY and CDR2 as SYGVKD. This CDR3 reads CAISERASGASYNEQFF. CDR3 nucleotide sequence: TGTGCCATCAGTGAGCGCGCTAGCGGGGCCTCCTACAATGAGCAGTTCTTC.

The chain has TRBV7-8 and TRBJ1-1; tentatively, D is TRBD1 (6 bases). The CDR3 extends over 14 amino acids. Germline CDR1 reads SGHVS; CDR2 reads FQNEAQ. Trimming removed 1 base at V and 5 bases at J, with 11 bases between. This chain's CDR3 is CASSLGDMLTEAFF. The DNA of the CDR3 is TGTGCCAGCAGCTTAGGGGACATGTTAACTGAAGCTTTCTTT.

V usage is TRBV9 and J usage is TRBJ1-2; 7 nucleotides agree with TRBD1. The CDR3 contains 16 residues. V lost 0 bases and J lost 4; bases outside the gene matches: 9. Germline V gives CDR1 SGDLS, CDR2 YYNGEE. CDR3 protein: CASSVVAGGSLYGYTF. As DNA, the CDR3 is TGTGCCAGCAGCGTAGTGGCAGGGGGTAGTCTCTATGGCTACACCTTC. The whole variable domain, remainder taken from reference TRBV9 and TRBJ1-2, is DSGVTQTPKHLITATGQRVTLRCSPRSGDLSVYWYQQSLDQGLQFLIQYYNGEERAKGNILERFSAQQFPDLHSELNLSSLELGDSALYFCASSVVAGGSLYGYTFGSGTRLTVV.

This chain uses TRBV7-2 with TRBJ1-1, with D unresolved. This CDR3 has 13 residues. The germline V and J ends were trimmed by 3 bases and 6 bases, with 11 bases remaining between them. Germline-derived CDR1 and CDR2 are SGHTA and FQGNSA. The CDR3 nucleotides are TGTGCCAGCAGCTTTCAAGGAGGCCCTGAAGCTTTCTTT. The encoded protein is CASSFQGGPEAFF.

The genes are TRBV29-1 and TRBJ1-5; 7 positions agree with TRBD1. J gave up 1 base and V 5 bases, and 5 bases lay outside the gene matches. Germline CDR1 SQVTM, CDR2 ANQGSEA. This CDR3 is built from 14 residues. The CDR3 coding sequence is TGCAGCGTTACACAGGGGCAGAGCAATCAGCCCCAGCATTTT. Its translation is CSVTQGQSNQPQHF.

CDR3 sequence reads: CASSLGVNEQYF. The CDR3 coding sequence is TGTGCCAGCAGCTTAGGAGTTAACGAGCAGTACTTC. V gene TRBV11-3 combines with J gene TRBJ2-7, with D unclear. Looked up from germline, CDR1 is SGHNT and CDR2 is YENEEA. The V gene lost 1 base and the J gene lost 5 bases, with 6 bases spanning the gap. The CDR3 sequence is 12 residues long.